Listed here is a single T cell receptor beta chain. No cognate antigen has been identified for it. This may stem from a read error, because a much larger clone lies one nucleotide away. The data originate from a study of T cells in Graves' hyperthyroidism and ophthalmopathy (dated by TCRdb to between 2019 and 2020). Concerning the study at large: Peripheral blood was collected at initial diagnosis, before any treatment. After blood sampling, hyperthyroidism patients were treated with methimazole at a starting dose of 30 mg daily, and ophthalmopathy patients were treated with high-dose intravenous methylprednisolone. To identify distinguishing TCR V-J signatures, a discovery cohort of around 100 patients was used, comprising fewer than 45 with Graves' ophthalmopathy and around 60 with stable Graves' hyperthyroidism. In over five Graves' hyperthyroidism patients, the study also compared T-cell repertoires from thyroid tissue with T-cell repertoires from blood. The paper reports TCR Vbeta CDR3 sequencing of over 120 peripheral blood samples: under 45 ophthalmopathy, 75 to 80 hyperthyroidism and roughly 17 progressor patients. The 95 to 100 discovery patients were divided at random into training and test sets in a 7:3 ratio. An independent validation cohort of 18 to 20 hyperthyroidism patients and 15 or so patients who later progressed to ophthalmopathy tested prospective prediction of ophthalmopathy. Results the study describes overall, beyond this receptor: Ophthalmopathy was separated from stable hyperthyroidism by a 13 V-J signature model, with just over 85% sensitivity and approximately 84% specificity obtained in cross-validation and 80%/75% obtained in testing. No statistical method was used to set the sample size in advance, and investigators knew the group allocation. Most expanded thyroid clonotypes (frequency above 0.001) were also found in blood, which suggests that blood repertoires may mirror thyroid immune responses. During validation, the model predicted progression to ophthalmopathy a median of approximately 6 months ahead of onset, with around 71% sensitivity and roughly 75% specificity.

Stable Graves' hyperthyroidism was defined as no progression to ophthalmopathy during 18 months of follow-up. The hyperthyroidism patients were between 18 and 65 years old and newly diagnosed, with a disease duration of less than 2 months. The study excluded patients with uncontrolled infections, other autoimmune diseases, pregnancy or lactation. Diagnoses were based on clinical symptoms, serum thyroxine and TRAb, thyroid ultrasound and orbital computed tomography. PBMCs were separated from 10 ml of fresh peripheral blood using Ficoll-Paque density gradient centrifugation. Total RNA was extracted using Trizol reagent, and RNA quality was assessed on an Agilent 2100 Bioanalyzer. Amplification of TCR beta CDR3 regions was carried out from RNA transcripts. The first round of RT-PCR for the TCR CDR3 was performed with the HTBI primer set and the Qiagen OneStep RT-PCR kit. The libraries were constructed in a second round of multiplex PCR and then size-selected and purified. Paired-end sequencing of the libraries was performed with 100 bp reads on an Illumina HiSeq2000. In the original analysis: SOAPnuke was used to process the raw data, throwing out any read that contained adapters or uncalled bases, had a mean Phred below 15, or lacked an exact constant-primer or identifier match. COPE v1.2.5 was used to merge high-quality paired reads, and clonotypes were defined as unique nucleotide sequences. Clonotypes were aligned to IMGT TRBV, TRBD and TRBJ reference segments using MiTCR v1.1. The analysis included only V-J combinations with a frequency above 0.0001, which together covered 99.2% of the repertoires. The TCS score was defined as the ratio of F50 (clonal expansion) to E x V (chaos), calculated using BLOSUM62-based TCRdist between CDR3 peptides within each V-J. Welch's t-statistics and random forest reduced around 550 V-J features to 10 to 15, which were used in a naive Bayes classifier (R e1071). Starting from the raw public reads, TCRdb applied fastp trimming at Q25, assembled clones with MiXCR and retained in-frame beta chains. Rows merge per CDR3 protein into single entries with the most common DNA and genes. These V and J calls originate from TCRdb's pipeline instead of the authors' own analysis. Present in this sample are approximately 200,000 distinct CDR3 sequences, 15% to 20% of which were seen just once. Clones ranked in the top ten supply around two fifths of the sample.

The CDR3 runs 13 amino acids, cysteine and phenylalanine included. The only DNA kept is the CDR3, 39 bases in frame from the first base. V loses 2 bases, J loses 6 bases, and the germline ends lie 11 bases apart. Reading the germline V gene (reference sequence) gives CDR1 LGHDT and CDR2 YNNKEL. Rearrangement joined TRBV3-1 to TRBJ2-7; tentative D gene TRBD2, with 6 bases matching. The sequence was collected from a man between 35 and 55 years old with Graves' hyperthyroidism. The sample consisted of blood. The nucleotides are TGTGCCAGCAGCCAATCTTCCGGGGGCGAGCAGTACTTC. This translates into CASSQSSGGEQYF.